This T cell receptor (beta chain) was captured in a study of cytomegalovirus exposure and HLA in healthy donors. Findings of the study overall: A list of roughly 180 TCR beta chains associated with cytomegalovirus was given. Within an earlier analysis, most TCR beta V segments proved productive either about 90% or about 30% of the time. Specificity for CMV antigens was confirmed in vitro for a few of the CMV-associated chains.

The PCR had 60 Vbeta and 13 Jbeta primers. Generated by immunoSEQ multiplex PCR, the TCRdb table keeps only in-frame clones and is missing some. The table has over 100,000 clones, around 72% seen once; the top ten hold 4.2%. For this clone: Its antigen is as yet unknown.

The specimen sequenced was PBMCs. The receptor's source is a man over 45 in good health and CMV-seropositive.

The CDR3 bases are TGTGCCAGCAGCCCCGGGACACGTTACACTGAAGCTTTCTTT. This translates into CASSPGTRYTEAFF. The chain carries TRBV11-2 and TRBJ1-1, with D tentatively TRBD1 (6 bases). With 5 bases removed from V and 3 bases from J, the gap between germline ends came to 13 bases. Germline loops: CDR1 SGHAT, CDR2 FQNNGV. The CDR3 has 14 residues.